What follows are 18 T cell receptor beta chains derived from one specimen sequenced in a study of cytomegalovirus exposure and HLA in healthy donors. The PCR contained 60 Vbeta and 13 Jbeta primers. Assay used: immunoSEQ multiplex PCR; TCRdb lists only in-frame clones, some missing. The sample has roughly 170,000 clones; 75% to 90% are singletons. Sequencing was performed on PBMCs. Receptors were obtained from a woman aged 45-65 years in good health and CMV-seropositive.

The chain couples TRBV5-1 to TRBJ1-2, with a weak D call TRBD1 (6 bases). The CDR3 sequence is 13 residues long. V lost 0 bases and J lost 8, with 11 bases in between. The germline V gene encodes CDR1 SGHRS and CDR2 YFSETQ. CDR3 in amino acids: CASSLGDNPGYTF. Written as DNA, the CDR3 is TGCGCCAGCAGCTTGGGGGACAATCCCGGCTACACCTTC.

The rearrangement uses TRBV15 and TRBJ2-5; possibly TRBD1 for D (5 bases). Germline V CDR1 and CDR2: LNHNV, YYDKDF (reference sequence). With 4 bases removed from V and 4 bases from J, the gap between germline ends came to 16 bases. CDR3 size: 15 residues. The CDR3 loop is CATSILELTGETQYF. The CDR3 DNA reads TGTGCCACCAGCATACTCGAGTTAACAGGAGAGACCCAGTACTTC.

The chain combines TRBV4-2 with TRBJ2-7, with D perhaps TRBD2 (6 bases). There are 16 residues in the CDR3. The ends were cut back, 3 bases at V and 3 bases at J, with 18 bases in the middle. Germline V lookup: CDR1 LGHNA, CDR2 YNFKEQ. This CDR3 is CASSQDPGTSDYEQYF. In DNA form, the CDR3 reads TGTGCCAGCAGCCAGGATCCCGGGACTTCCGACTACGAGCAGTACTTC.

The chain uses TRBV19 and TRBJ2-5; 9 positions match TRBD2. This CDR3 spans 13 amino acids. Germline V lookup: CDR1 LNHDA, CDR2 SQIVND (reference sequence). V was clipped by 9 bases and J by 2 bases; unmatched bases: 4. CDR3 region: CASSSGGQETQYF. CDR3 bases: TGTGCCAGCTCCAGCGGGGGGCAAGAGACCCAGTACTTC.

The chain carries TRBV27 and TRBJ1-2; 9 nucleotides match TRBD1. Germline CDR1 reads MNHEY; CDR2 reads SMNVEV (reference sequence). CDR3 length equals 15 residues. The J segment lost 5 bases and the V segment lost 5 bases, leaving 9 bases of the junction unmatched. The CDR3 loop reads CASSPRTGDNYGYTF. The DNA for the CDR3 is TGTGCCAGCAGTCCTCGGACAGGGGATAATTATGGCTACACCTTC.

The CDR3 region is CASSQVRLAGLTSTDTQYF. For the CDR3, the DNA is TGCGCCAGCAGCCAAGTCCGTCTAGCGGGGCTAACTAGCACAGATACGCAGTATTTT. The chain is built from TRBV4-1 and TRBJ2-3; 9 nucleotides match TRBD2. The CDR3 is 19 residues long. Per germline, CDR1 MGHRA and CDR2 YSYEKL. J was trimmed by 0 bases and V by 1 base; bases with no gene match: 11.

The chain is built from TRBV10-3 and TRBJ1-2, with 7 bases lining up with TRBD1. Per germline, CDR1 ENHRY and CDR2 SYGVKD. CDR3 length equals 15 residues. V was clipped by 2 bases and J by 6 bases; unmatched bases: 9. The chain's CDR3 is CAISEAEQGRNGYTF. CDR3 nucleotide sequence: TGTGCCATCAGTGAGGCCGAACAGGGGCGTAATGGCTACACCTTC.

The rearrangement links TRBV5-1 to TRBJ2-5; 11 bases map to TRBD2. Looked up from germline, CDR1 is SGHRS and CDR2 is YFSETQ. V lost 0 bases, J lost 4 bases, and 5 bases stayed unmatched. CDR3 size: 16 residues. CDR3 DNA: TGCGCCAGCAGCTTGGCCCGACTAGCGGGGTTAGAGACCCAGTACTTC. Protein product: CASSLARLAGLETQYF. The full variable domain, rest sourced from reference TRBV5-1 and TRBJ2-5, is KAGVTQTPRYLIKTRGQQVTLSCSPISGHRSVSWYQQTPGQGLQFLFEYFSETQRNKGNFPGRFSGRQFSNSRSEMNVSTLELGDSALYLCASSLARLAGLETQYFGPGTRLLVL.

The chain couples TRBV2 to TRBJ1-6; no clear D. The CDR3 spans 15 residues. Trimming took 2 bases from V and 9 from J, leaving 14 bases between them. The germline CDR1 and CDR2 sequences are SNHLY and FYNNEI. The CDR3 region has the DNA TGTGCCAGCAGTGAAATGGGAGAAATCATTTCACCCCTCCACTTT. It yields the protein CASSEMGEIISPLHF.

The chain recombines TRBV28 with TRBJ2-1; D remains ambiguous. V shed 6 bases and J shed 10 bases, with 7 bases lying between them. Germline lookup yields CDR1 MDHEN and CDR2 SYDVKM. The CDR3 sequence is 10 residues long. The CDR3 coding sequence is TGTGCCAGCAGGGCCTTGGAGCAGTTCTTC. It codes for CASRALEQFF.

The chain couples TRBV7-9 to TRBJ1-1, with D tentatively TRBD1 (6 bases). CDR1 is SEHNR and CDR2 is FQNEAQ in the germline V gene (reference sequence). The CDR3 sequence is 17 residues long. Trimming left V 5 bases short and J 1 base short, with 20 bases between. The CDR3 here is CASSPPPQGRSNTEAFF. CDR3 nucleotides: TGTGCCAGCAGCCCCCCCCCACAGGGAAGGTCGAACACTGAAGCTTTCTTT.

CDR3 amino acids: CASSQEASGGVTDTQYF. The DNA for the CDR3 is TGCGCCAGCAGCCAAGAGGCTAGCGGGGGGGTCACAGATACGCAGTATTTT. V usage is TRBV4-1 and J usage is TRBJ2-3; 12 bases agree with TRBD2. V dropped 0 bases and J dropped 2; count of bases not matched to a gene: 3. The germline V gene has CDR1 MGHRA and CDR2 YSYEKL. This CDR3 contains 17 residues.

The rearrangement links TRBV7-9 to TRBJ1-4, with unresolved D. Germline V gives CDR1 SEHNR, CDR2 FQNEAQ (reference sequence). V gave up 5 bases and J gave up 0 bases, with 16 bases separating them. The CDR3 sequence is 17 residues long. This CDR3 is CASSPAYVRSTNEKLFF. DNA of the CDR3: TGTGCCAGCAGCCCTGCGTATGTCAGGTCAACTAATGAAAAACTGTTTTTT.

This sequence joins TRBV4-3 and TRBJ2-5, with 8 bases matching TRBD2. The better agreement between TRBJ2-7 and the DNA end casts doubt on the J call. The CDR3 length is 16 residues. Per germline, CDR1 LGHNA and CDR2 YSLEER. Here the CDR3 DNA reads TGCGCCAGCAGCTTGGGTTTAGCGGGGAGCTCCTACGAGCAGTACTTC. Its protein is CASSLGLAGSSYEQYF.

V is TRBV9 and J is TRBJ2-5; weak D call: TRBD1 (6 bases). V was pared by 4 bases and J by 5 bases, with 21 bases between. The germline V gene has CDR1 SGDLS and CDR2 YYNGEE. This CDR3 has 16 residues. CDR3 in DNA: TGTGCCAGCAGCTTCCGCCCCGACAGGCGGCAGGAGACCCAGTACTTC. It encodes CASSFRPDRRQETQYF.

The V gene is TRBV7-2, the J gene TRBJ2-7; 8 bases line up with TRBD2. After removal of 6 bases from V and 4 bases from J, the junction contained 17 bases not matched to a gene. The CDR3 loop spans 17 amino acids. From germline, CDR1 is SGHTA and CDR2 FQGNSA. CDR3 loop: CASSRRSPMSGGYEQYF. CDR3 nucleotide sequence: TGTGCCAGCAGTAGGAGATCCCCTATGAGCGGGGGATACGAGCAGTACTTC. The variable domain in full, with the rest retrieved from reference TRBV7-2 and TRBJ2-7, is GAGVSQSPSNKVTEKGKDVELRCDPISGHTALYWYRQSLGQGLEFLIYFQGNSAPDKSGLPSDRFSAERTGGSVSTLTIQRTQQEDSAVYLCASSRRSPMSGGYEQYFGPGTRLTVT.

CDR3 in DNA: TGTGCCAGCAGTTCCCGGGACAGGGGCTTCGAGCAGTACTTC. Translating gives CASSSRDRGFEQYF. The chain is built from TRBV6-5 and TRBJ2-7, with 10 nucleotides matching TRBD1. The V segment lost 4 bases and the J segment 6 bases; nucleotides outside the gene matches: 6. Germline V gene sequence: CDR1 MNHEY, CDR2 SVGAGI. This CDR3 spans 14 amino acids.

This chain joins TRBV10-2 and TRBJ2-7, with 11 bases fitting TRBD1. V lost 4 bases and J lost 2; bases outside the gene matches: 4. This CDR3 is built from 15 residues. Germline assignment: CDR1 WSHSY and CDR2 SAAADI. The CDR3 protein is CASSVPGQGAYEQYF. CDR3 DNA: TGCGCCAGCAGTGTTCCGGGACAGGGGGCCTACGAGCAGTACTTC.